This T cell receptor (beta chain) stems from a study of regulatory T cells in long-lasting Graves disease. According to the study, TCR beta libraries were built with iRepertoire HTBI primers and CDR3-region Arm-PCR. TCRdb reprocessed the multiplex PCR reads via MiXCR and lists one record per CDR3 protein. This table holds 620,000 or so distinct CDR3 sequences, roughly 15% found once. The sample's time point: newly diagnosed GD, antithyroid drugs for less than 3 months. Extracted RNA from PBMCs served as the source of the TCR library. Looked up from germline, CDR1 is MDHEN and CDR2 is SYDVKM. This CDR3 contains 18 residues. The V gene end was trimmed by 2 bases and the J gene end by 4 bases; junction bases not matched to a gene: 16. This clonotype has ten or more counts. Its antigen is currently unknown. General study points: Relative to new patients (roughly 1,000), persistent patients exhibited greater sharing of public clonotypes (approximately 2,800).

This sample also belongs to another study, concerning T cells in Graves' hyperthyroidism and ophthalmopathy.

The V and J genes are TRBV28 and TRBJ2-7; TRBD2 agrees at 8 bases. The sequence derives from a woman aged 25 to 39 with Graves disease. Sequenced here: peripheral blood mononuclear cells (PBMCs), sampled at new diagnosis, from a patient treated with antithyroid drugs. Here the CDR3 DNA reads TGTGCCAGCAGTTTAGGGCGGTTTCAGCGGGGGAAAAATTACGAGCAGTACTTC. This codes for CASSLGRFQRGKNYEQYF.